This entry lists 21 T cell receptor beta chains sequenced from one sample in a study of neurological immune-mediated disorders. TCRdb reprocessed the 5' RACE reads via MiXCR and lists one record per CDR3 protein. The repertoire has approximately 130,000 distinct CDR3 sequences, more than 2.5% of them found once; the top ten carry over 1%. The specimen was PBMCs. The receptors were sampled from a young woman with multiple sclerosis.

This clonotype was observed at least ten times. The chain couples TRBV4-1 to TRBJ1-6; TRBD1 matches 7 bases. The V gene's germline CDR1 is MGHRA and CDR2 YSYEKL. This CDR3 contains 15 residues. Unmatched junction bases numbered 7, after V lost 4 bases and J lost 7 bases. CDR3 loop: CASSLGQSYNSPLHF. Written as DNA, the CDR3 is TGCGCCAGCAGCCTGGGACAGAGTTACAATTCACCCCTCCACTTT.

This clonotype was seen ten or more times. The genes are TRBV5-5 and TRBJ2-7; D perhaps matches TRBD1 (6 bases). The CDR3 totals 14 residues. Germline V gene data show CDR1 as SGHKS and CDR2 as YYEKEE (reference sequence). V was trimmed by 7 bases and J by 3 bases, leaving 17 bases between them. For the CDR3, the DNA is TGTGCCAGCGAATGGGGGCAGACAATCTACGAGCAGTACTTC. Translating gives CASEWGQTIYEQYF. Full variable domain (missing parts from reference TRBV5-5 and TRBJ2-7): DAGVTQSPTHLIKTRGQQVTLRCSPISGHKSVSWYQQVLGQGPQFIFQYYEKEERGRGNFPDRFSARQFPNYSSELNVNALLLGDSALYLCASEWGQTIYEQYFGPGTRLTVT.

This clonotype showed up many times. This chain connects TRBV27 to TRBJ2-1; no reliable D call. This CDR3 is 15 amino acids long. The V gene's germline CDR1 is MNHEY and CDR2 SMNVEV (reference sequence). Trimming removed 8 bases at V and 5 bases at J, with 19 bases between. This CDR3 is CASAISAPYNNEQFF. CDR3 bases: TGTGCCAGCGCCATTTCCGCGCCGTACAACAATGAGCAGTTCTTC.

There are many counts of this clonotype. This chain connects TRBV6-2 or TRBV6-3 to TRBJ1-1, with D perhaps TRBD1 (5 bases). Trimming took off 3 bases at V and 8 bases at J, with 16 bases between the two ends. Germline lookup yields CDR1 MNHEY and CDR2 SVGEGT. The CDR3 sequence is 14 residues long. The CDR3, as DNA: TGTGCCAGCAGTTATTCGCTAGGGGTCGGGGAAGCTTTCTTT. This translates into CASSYSLGVGEAFF.

In this sample, this clonotype turned up a few times. The CDR3 here is CSAWTSEETQYF. The CDR3 DNA follows: TGCAGTGCCTGGACTAGCGAGGAGACCCAGTACTTC. The chain is built from TRBV20-1 and TRBJ2-5; 9 bases map to TRBD2. Germline V lookup: CDR1 DFQATT, CDR2 SNEGSKA (reference sequence). There are 12 residues in the CDR3. With 6 bases clipped from V and 5 bases from J, the junction kept 4 bases outside the gene matches.

There are many counts of this clonotype. The chain uses TRBV7-9 and TRBJ2-7, with 13 bases matching TRBD2. The CDR3 sequence is 19 residues long. V lost 7 bases, J lost 2 bases, and 17 bases stayed unmatched. Germline-derived CDR1 and CDR2 are SEHNR and FQNEAQ (reference sequence). CDR3 sequence (DNA): TGTGCCAGCAACAGGGGGCTACTAGCGGGAGGGCCGAGTCCCTACGAGCAGTACTTC. Its translation: CASNRGLLAGGPSPYEQYF.

This clonotype was counted at least ten times. This chain links TRBV20-1 with TRBJ2-3; a weak D match, TRBD2 (7 bases). Trimming took off 2 bases at V and 0 bases at J, with 12 bases between the two ends. The CDR3 consists of 15 residues. Per the germline V gene, CDR1 is DFQATT and CDR2 is SNEGSKA (reference sequence). The CDR3 spells CSARQGGGSTDTQYF. In DNA form, the CDR3 reads TGCAGTGCTAGACAAGGGGGGGGAAGCACAGATACGCAGTATTTT.

This clonotype was detected ten times or more. The gene calls are TRBV20-1 and TRBJ2-7; TRBD1 matches at 10 bases. V lost 5 bases and J lost 3; bases outside the gene matches: 4. Germline CDR1 is DFQATT and CDR2 is SNEGSKA (reference sequence). The CDR3 length is 13 residues. For the CDR3, the DNA is TGCAGTGCTGGACGGGACAGGGGCTACGAGCAGTACTTC. It translates to CSAGRDRGYEQYF.

In this sample, this clonotype turned up many times. The rearrangement links TRBV27 to TRBJ2-3; no definite D call. CDR3 length: 15 residues. Germline CDR1 and CDR2: MNHEY and SMNVEV (reference sequence). The germline V and J ends were trimmed by 7 bases and 0 bases, with 14 bases remaining between them. The CDR3, as DNA: TGTGCCAGCACCTCAAGGTATCCTAGCACAGATACGCAGTATTTT. Amino acid sequence: CASTSRYPSTDTQYF.

This clonotype was observed many times. The V call is TRBV2, the J call TRBJ1-1; D gene unclear. V was shortened by 2 bases and J by 1 base, with 8 bases between the two germline ends. The CDR3 length is 14 residues. CDR1 is SNHLY and CDR2 is FYNNEI in the germline V gene. CDR3 region: CASSERVTNTEAFF. The DNA of the CDR3 is TGTGCCAGCAGTGAAAGGGTTACGAACACTGAAGCTTTCTTT.

This clonotype was recorded at least ten times. This chain uses TRBV4-1 with TRBJ2-7, with D possibly matching TRBD2 (5 bases). This CDR3 contains 14 residues. Germline values: CDR1 MGHRA, CDR2 YSYEKL. V was pared by 2 bases and J by 3 bases, with 11 bases between. The CDR3 region has the DNA TGCGCCAGCAGCCAACAGTGGGGAGACTACGAGCAGTACTTC. Translating it yields CASSQQWGDYEQYF.

This clonotype has only a few counts. V and J are TRBV19 and TRBJ2-2, with D tentatively TRBD1 or TRBD2 (5 bases each). Germline values: CDR1 LNHDA, CDR2 SQIVND (reference sequence). Between the trimmed V and J ends, which lost 7 bases and 0 bases, there was a span of 12 bases. This CDR3 is 15 amino acids long. CDR3 nucleotides: TGTGCCAGTAATATCGGGGCCGCGAACACCGGGGAGCTGTTTTTT. Its translation: CASNIGAANTGELFF. Full variable domain (remainder filled in from reference TRBV19 and TRBJ2-2): DGGITQSPKYLFRKEGQNVTLSCEQNLNHDAMYWYRQDPGQGLRLIYYSQIVNDFQKGDIAEGYSVSREKKESFPLTVTSAQKNPTAFYLCASNIGAANTGELFFGEGSRLTVL.

This clonotype has at least ten counts. This chain connects TRBV5-1 to TRBJ1-1; D may be TRBD1 (6 bases). Trimming took 0 bases from V and 5 from J, leaving 11 bases between them. This CDR3 is built from 14 residues. Looked up from germline, CDR1 is SGHRS and CDR2 is YFSETQ. CDR3 sequence reads: CASSLGPRGTEAFF. The CDR3 DNA reads TGCGCCAGCAGCTTGGGCCCTAGGGGGACTGAAGCTTTCTTT.

In its sample, this clonotype was seen many times. The rearrangement links TRBV20-1 to TRBJ1-3; possible D gene TRBD1, 5 bases. CDR3 length: 15 residues. Germline V gene sequence: CDR1 DFQATT, CDR2 SNEGSKA (reference sequence). V shed 3 bases and J shed 0 bases, with 12 bases lying between them. For the CDR3, the DNA is TGCAGTGCTAGCTCACAGGTGATCTCTGGAAACACCATATATTTT. It is translated as CSASSQVISGNTIYF.

This clonotype was seen ten or more times. Just one base apart from a much larger clone, this may be a read error. J is TRBJ1-1 and V is TRBV4-1, with D perhaps TRBD1 (6 bases). The length of the CDR3 is 13 residues. With 4 bases removed from V and 3 bases from J, the gap between germline ends came to 9 bases. The germline gives CDR1 MGHRA, CDR2 YSYEKL. In DNA form, the CDR3 reads TGCGCCAGCAGCCGAAAGGGGGACACTGAAGCTTTCTTT. It is translated as CASSRKGDTEAFF.

Many counts were recorded for this clonotype. The chain recombines TRBV6-5 with TRBJ1-2; D might be TRBD1 (6 bases). The CDR3 is 15 residues long. V was trimmed by 6 bases and J by 3 bases, leaving 17 bases between them. CDR1 and CDR2 from the germline V gene are MNHEY and SVGAGI. The CDR3 sequence is CASRDQGRGDYGYTF. The CDR3 bases are TGTGCCAGCAGGGACCAGGGGAGGGGGGACTATGGCTACACCTTC.

Only a few counts were recorded for this clonotype. The rearrangement joins TRBV20-1 to TRBJ2-1; D remains unclear. Trimming removed 5 bases from V and 7 bases from J, with 6 bases in between. Germline loops: CDR1 DFQATT, CDR2 SNEGSKA (reference sequence). The CDR3 loop spans 10 amino acids. Here the CDR3 DNA reads TGCAGTGCTTTGGGGAATGAGCAGTTCTTC. Its translation: CSALGNEQFF.

This clonotype was counted at least ten times. The chain recombines TRBV10-3 with TRBJ2-1, with 11 bases lining up with TRBD2. This CDR3 comprises 12 residues. Germline V lookup: CDR1 ENHRY, CDR2 SYGVKD. The ends lost 9 bases at V and 5 bases at J; junction bases unmatched: 0. DNA of the CDR3: TGTGCCATACTAGCGGGAGACAATGAGCAGTTCTTC. This sequence encodes CAILAGDNEQFF.

Ten or more counts support this clonotype. The chain employs TRBV20-1 and TRBJ1-1; D is unresolved. The CDR3 is made up of 13 amino acids. Trimming stripped 6 bases from V and 3 bases from J, with 14 bases between. In germline, CDR1 is DFQATT, CDR2 SNEGSKA (reference sequence). The CDR3 region is CSAAENRDTEAFF. CDR3 DNA sequence: TGCAGTGCAGCGGAGAACCGGGACACTGAAGCTTTCTTT.

This clonotype has just a few counts. The chain joins TRBV6-6 to TRBJ2-4, with 10 bases matching TRBD2. CDR1 MNHNY and CDR2 SVGAGI come from the germline V gene (reference sequence). The CDR3 runs to 15 residues. Trimming at V came to 8 bases and at J to 1 base, leaving 5 bases not matched to a gene. This CDR3 is CASLAGEGAKNIQYF. DNA for the CDR3: TGTGCCAGCCTAGCGGGAGAGGGGGCCAAAAACATTCAGTACTTC.

The table lists this clonotype with many counts. The rearrangement uses TRBV7-2 and TRBJ1-2; 9 nucleotides match TRBD1. The J segment lost 3 bases and the V segment lost 11 bases, leaving 4 bases of the junction unmatched. Germline CDR1 reads SGHTA; CDR2 reads FQGNSA. CDR3 size: 12 residues. CDR3 coding DNA: TGTGCCGGGACAGGGATGGACTATGGCTACACCTTC. Translated: CAGTGMDYGYTF.